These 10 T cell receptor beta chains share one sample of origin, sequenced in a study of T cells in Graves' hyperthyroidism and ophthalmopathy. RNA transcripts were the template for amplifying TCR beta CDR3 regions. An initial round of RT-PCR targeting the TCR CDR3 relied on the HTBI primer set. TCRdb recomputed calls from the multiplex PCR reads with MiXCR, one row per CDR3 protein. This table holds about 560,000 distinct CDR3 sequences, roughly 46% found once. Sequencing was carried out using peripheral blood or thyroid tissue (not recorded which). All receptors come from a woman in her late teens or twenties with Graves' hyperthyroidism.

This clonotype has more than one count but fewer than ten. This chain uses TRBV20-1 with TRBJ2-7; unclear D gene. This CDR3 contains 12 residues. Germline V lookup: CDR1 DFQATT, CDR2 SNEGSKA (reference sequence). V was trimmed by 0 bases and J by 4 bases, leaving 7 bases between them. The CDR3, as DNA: TGCAGTGCTAGAGATTGGAATTACGAGCAGTACTTC. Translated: CSARDWNYEQYF.

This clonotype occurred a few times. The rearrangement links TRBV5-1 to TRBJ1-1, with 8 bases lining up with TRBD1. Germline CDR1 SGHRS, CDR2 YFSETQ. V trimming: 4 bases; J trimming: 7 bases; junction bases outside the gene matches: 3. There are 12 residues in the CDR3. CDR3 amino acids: CASSQGTGEAFF. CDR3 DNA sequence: TGCGCCAGCAGCCAGGGGACAGGTGAAGCTTTCTTT.

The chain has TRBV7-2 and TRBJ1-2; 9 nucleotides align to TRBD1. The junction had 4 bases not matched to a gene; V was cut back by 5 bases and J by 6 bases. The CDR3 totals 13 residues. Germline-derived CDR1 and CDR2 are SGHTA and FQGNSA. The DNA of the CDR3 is TGTGCCAGCAGCGCCACAGGGGGCGATGGCTACACCTTC. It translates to CASSATGGDGYTF.

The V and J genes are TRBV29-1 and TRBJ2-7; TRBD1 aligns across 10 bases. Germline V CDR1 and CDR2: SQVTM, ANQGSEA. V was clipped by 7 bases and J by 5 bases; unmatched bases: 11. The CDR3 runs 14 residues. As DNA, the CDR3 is TGCAGCGCAAGAGCGGGACAGGGGTTCCACGAGCAGTACTTC. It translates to CSARAGQGFHEQYF.

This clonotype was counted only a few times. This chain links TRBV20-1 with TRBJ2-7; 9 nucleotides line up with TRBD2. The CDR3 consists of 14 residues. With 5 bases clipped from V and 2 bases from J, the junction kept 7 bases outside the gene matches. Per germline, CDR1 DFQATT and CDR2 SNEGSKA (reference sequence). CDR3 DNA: TGCAGTGCTTGGATAGCGGGAGAGACCTACGAGCAGTACTTC. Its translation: CSAWIAGETYEQYF.

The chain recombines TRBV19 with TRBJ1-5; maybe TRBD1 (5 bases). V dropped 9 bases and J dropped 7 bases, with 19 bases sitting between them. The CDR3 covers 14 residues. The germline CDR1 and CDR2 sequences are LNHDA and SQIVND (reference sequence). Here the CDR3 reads CASSLGWRDQPQHF. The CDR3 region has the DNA TGTGCCAGCAGCTTAGGCTGGCGGGACCAGCCCCAGCATTTT. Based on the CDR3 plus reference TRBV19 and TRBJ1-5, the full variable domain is DGGITQSPKYLFRKEGQNVTLSCEQNLNHDAMYWYRQDPGQGLRLIYYSQIVNDFQKGDIAEGYSVSREKKESFPLTVTSAQKNPTAFYLCASSLGWRDQPQHFGDGTRLSIL.

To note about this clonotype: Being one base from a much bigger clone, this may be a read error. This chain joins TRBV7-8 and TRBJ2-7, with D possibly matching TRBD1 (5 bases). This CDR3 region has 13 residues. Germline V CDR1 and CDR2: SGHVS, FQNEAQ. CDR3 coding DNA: TGTGCCAGCGGCTTCTACAGGTCCTACGAGCAGTACTTC. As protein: CASGFYRSYEQYF.

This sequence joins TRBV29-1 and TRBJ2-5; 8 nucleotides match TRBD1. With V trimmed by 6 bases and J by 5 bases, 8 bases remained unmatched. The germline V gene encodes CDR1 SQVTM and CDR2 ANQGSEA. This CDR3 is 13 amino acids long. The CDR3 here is CSVQRTGRETQYF. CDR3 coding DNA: TGCAGCGTGCAACGGACAGGGCGTGAGACCCAGTACTTC.

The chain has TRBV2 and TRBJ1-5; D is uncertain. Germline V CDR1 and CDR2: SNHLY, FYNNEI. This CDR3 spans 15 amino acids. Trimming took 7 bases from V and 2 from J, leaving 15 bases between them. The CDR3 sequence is CASKSGGLGNQPQHF. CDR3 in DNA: TGTGCCAGCAAATCGGGCGGTCTGGGCAATCAGCCCCAGCATTTT.

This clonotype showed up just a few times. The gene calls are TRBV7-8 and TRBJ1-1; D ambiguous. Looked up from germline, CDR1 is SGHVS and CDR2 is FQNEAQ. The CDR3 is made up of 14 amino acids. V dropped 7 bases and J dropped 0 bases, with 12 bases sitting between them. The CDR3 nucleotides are TGTGCCAGCACCCCGGATAGAATGAACACTGAAGCTTTCTTT. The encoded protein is CASTPDRMNTEAFF.